This is a list of T cell receptor beta chains from one sample in a study of OX40 agonist ivuxolimab in advanced cancers. Produced via immunoSEQ multiplex PCR; TCRdb's table is partial and in-frame only. Of some 150,000 clones in the sample, 85% to 95% were seen once. This specimen was CD4+ or CD8+ T cells sorted from blood, taken in a trial of the OX40 agonist ivuxolimab. The origin of the receptors is an adult with an advanced solid tumor such as melanoma, head and neck, liver or kidney cancer. The CDR3 runs from the conserved cysteine through the conserved F or W.

J gene | V gene | CDR3 protein
TRBJ2-3 | TRBV5-1 | CASSLGQGPDTQYF
TRBJ2-1 | TRBV9 | CASSVGLDSSYNEQFF
TRBJ1-2 | TRBV7-2 | CASSAQGNYGYTF
TRBJ2-1 | TRBV27 | CASSRVRGTLSYNEQFF
TRBJ2-7 | TRBV5-4 | CASSGGGAGVVEQYF
TRBJ1-2 | TRBV6-6 | CASSPVNSNYGYTF
TRBJ2-7 | TRBV6-6 | CASSYWGEQYF
TRBJ1-3 | TRBV28 | CASRAGAGGNTIYF
TRBJ1-5 | TRBV2 | CASNGGTGNQPQHF
TRBJ2-5 | TRBV2 | CASREPGTALWDQYF
TRBJ2-4 | TRBV7-9 | CASSSGQGLAKNIQYF
TRBJ1-1 | TRBV20-1 | CSAGEVGAFF
TRBJ2-7 | TRBV19 | CASSIQILYEQYF
TRBJ2-1 | TRBV7-3 | CASSRGGTSVYNEQFF
TRBJ1-2 | TRBV12-5 | CASGLVLILSQSQTGLGYTF
TRBJ1-3 | TRBV5-1 | CASSWGGRSSGNTIYF
TRBJ2-3 | TRBV5-5 | CASSFLAGVIDTQYF
TRBJ1-5 | TRBV5-6 | CASSLLAYSNQPQHF
TRBJ1-1 | TRBV19 | CATGGQGGGTEAFF
TRBJ2-7 | TRBV7-2 | CASSSQQGTSYEQYF
TRBJ1-2 | TRBV28 | CASSLVGYGYTF
TRBJ2-7 | TRBV7-8 | CASSFGGGLGEQYF
TRBJ1-5 | TRBV7-2 | CASSLSAGQPQHF
TRBJ1-4 | TRBV2 | CASSELGGESEKLFF